This T cell receptor beta chain was identified in a study of blood T cell repertoires in COVID-19. Germline V gene sequence: CDR1 SGHNT, CDR2 YYREEE (reference sequence). V lost 4 bases to trimming and J lost 1 base, with 18 bases between them. The CDR3 extends over 17 amino acids. The assay was immunoSEQ multiplex PCR, and TCRdb's table has in-frame clones only and misses some. Among some 290,000 clones, about nine tenths were seen once, and the ten largest hold 2% to 2.5%. The sample taken for sequencing was peripheral blood. The chain employs TRBV5-4 and TRBJ2-1, with D maybe TRBD1 (6 bases). This TCR derives from a woman aged 45-65 years who had recovered from COVID-19. The CDR3 bases are TGTGCCAGCAGCCCCGCGGGTAGCCAGGGGTCCTACAATGAGCAGTTCTTC. Its protein is CASSPAGSQGSYNEQFF.